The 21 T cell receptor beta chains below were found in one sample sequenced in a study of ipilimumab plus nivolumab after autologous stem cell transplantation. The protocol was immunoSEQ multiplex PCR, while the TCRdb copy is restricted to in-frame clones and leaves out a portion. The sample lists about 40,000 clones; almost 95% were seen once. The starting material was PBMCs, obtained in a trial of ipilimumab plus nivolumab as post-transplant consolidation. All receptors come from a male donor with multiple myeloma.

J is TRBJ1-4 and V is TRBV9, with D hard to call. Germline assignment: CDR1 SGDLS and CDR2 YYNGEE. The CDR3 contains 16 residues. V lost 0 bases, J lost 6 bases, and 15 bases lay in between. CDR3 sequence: CASSVGRGVRYEKLFF. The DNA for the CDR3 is TGTGCCAGCAGCGTAGGTCGCGGGGTCAGATATGAAAAACTGTTTTTT.

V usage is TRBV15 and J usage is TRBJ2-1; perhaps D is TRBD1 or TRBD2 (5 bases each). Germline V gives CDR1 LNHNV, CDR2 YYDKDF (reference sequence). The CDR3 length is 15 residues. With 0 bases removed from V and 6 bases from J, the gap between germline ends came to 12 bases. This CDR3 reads CATSRDVGASNEQFF. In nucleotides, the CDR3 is TGTGCCACCAGCAGAGATGTCGGGGCGAGCAATGAGCAGTTCTTC.

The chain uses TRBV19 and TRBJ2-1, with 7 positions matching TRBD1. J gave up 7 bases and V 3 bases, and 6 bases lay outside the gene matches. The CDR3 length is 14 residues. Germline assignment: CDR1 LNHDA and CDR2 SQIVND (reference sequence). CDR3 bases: TGTGCCAGTAGTATCTCTCGGGACAGAAATGAGCAGTTCTTC. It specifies CASSISRDRNEQFF.

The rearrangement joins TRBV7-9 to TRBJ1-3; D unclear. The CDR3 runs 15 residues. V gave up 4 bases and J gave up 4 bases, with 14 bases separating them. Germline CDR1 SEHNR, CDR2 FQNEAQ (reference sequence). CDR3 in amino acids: CASSSSLGKGNTIYF. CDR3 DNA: TGTGCCAGCAGCTCAAGCCTCGGTAAAGGAAACACCATATATTTT.

CDR3: CASSLGSSEQFF. DNA of the CDR3: TGCGCCAGCAGCTTGGGATCTAGTGAGCAGTTCTTC. The chain uses TRBV5-1 and TRBJ2-1; no clear D gene. Trimming cost V 0 bases and J 9 bases, with 7 bases left between them. CDR3 size: 12 residues. Germline V gene data show CDR1 as SGHRS and CDR2 as YFSETQ.

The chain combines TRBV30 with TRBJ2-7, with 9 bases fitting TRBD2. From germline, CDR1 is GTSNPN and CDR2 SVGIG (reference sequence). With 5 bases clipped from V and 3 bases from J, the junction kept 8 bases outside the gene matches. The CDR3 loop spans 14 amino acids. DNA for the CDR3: TGTGCCTGGGTAGCGGGAGTGGCTGACTACGAGCAGTACTTC. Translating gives CAWVAGVADYEQYF.

CDR3 residues: CASSTNAGGQGSQYF. Here the CDR3 DNA reads TGTGCCAGCAGCACCAATGCCGGGGGACAGGGAAGCCAGTATTTT. The rearrangement joins TRBV7-8 to TRBJ2-3, with 9 bases that match TRBD1. The CDR3 has 15 residues. With V trimmed by 5 bases and J by 12 bases, 15 bases remained unmatched. Germline assignment: CDR1 SGHVS and CDR2 FQNEAQ.

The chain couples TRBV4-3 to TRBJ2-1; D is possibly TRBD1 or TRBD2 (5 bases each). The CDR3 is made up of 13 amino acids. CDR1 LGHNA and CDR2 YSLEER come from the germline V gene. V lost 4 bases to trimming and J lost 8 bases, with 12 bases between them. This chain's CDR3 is CASSLPGTDEQFF. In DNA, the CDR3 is TGCGCCAGCAGCCTCCCCGGGACGGATGAGCAGTTCTTC.

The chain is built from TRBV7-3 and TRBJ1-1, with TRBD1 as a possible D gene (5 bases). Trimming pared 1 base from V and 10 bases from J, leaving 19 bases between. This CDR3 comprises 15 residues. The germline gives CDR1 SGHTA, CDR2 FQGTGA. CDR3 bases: TGTGCCAGCAGCTTAAAATTTTTTGCGGGCGACAGAGCTTTCTTT. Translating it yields CASSLKFFAGDRAFF.

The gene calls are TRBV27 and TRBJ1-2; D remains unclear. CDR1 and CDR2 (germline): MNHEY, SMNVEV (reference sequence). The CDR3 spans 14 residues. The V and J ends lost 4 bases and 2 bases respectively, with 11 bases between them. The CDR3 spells CASSSSPRNYGYTF. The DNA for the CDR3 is TGTGCCAGCAGTTCCTCTCCGAGGAACTATGGCTACACCTTC.

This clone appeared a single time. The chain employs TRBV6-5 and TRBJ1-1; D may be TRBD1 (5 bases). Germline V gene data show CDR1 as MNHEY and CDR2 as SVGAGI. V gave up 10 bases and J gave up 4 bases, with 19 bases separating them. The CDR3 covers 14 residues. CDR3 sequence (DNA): TGTGCCACCCGTCCGGGGGAGGTGAGCACTGAAGCTTTCTTT. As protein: CATRPGEVSTEAFF.

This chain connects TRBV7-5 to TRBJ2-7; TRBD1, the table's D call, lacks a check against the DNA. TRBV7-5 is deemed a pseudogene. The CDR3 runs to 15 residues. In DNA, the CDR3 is TGTGTCAGAAGCTTAAGGGGCCTGAGCTCCTACGAGCAGTACTTC. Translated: CVRSLRGLSSYEQYF.

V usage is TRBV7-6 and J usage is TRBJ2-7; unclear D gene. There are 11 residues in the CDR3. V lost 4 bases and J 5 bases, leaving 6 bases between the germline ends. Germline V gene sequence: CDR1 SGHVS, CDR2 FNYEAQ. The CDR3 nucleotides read TGTGCCAGCAGCTCCCGTAACGAGCAGTACTTC. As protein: CASSSRNEQYF.

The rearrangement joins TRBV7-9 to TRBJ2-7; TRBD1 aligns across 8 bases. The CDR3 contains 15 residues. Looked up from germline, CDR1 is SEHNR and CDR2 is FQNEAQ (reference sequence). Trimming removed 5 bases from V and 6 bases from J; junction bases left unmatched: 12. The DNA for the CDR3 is TGTGCCAGCAGCCCCCAGACAGGGGCTAGACGCGAGCAGTACTTC. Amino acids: CASSPQTGARREQYF.

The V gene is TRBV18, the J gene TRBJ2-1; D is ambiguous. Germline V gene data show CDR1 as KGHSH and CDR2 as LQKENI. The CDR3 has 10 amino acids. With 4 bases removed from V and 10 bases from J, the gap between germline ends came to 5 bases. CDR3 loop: CASSRAEQFF. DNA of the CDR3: TGTGCCAGCTCACGTGCGGAGCAGTTCTTC.

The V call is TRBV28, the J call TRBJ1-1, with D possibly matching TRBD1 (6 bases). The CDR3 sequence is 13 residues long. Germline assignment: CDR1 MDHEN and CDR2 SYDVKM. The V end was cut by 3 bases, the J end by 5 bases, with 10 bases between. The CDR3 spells CASSLEGGTEAFF. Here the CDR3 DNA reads TGTGCCAGCAGTTTGGAGGGGGGGACTGAAGCTTTCTTT.

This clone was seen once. CDR3 bases: TGTGCCAGCAGTGCAGGCGGGGGCCCTAATGAAAAACTGTTTTTT. Its translation is CASSAGGGPNEKLFF. The chain links TRBV2 to TRBJ1-4; possibly TRBD1 for D (6 bases). V lost 4 bases and J lost 3, with 12 bases in between. Germline lookup yields CDR1 SNHLY and CDR2 FYNNEI. The CDR3 sequence is 15 residues long.

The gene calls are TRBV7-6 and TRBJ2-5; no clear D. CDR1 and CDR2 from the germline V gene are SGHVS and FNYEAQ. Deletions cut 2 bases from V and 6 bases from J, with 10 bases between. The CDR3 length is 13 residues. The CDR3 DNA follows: TGTGCCAGCAGCTTAACGATCAGGCAGACCCAGTACTTC. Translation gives CASSLTIRQTQYF.

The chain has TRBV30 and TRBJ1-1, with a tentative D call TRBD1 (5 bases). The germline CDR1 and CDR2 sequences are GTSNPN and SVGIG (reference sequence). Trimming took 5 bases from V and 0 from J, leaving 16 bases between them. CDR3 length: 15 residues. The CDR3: CAWSPLGGMNTEAFF. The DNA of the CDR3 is TGTGCCTGGTCTCCTCTGGGGGGTATGAACACTGAAGCTTTCTTT. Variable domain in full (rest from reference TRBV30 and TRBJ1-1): SQTIHQWPATLVQPVGSPLSLECTVEGTSNPNLYWYRQAAGRGLQLLFYSVGIGQISSEVPQNLSASRPQDRQFILSSKKLLLSDSGFYLCAWSPLGGMNTEAFFGQGTRLTVV.

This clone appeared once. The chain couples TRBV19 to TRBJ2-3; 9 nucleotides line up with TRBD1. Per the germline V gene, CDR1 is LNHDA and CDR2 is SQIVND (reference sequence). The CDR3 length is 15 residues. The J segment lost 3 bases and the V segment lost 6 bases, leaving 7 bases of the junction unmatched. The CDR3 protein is CASSRIGQGTDTQYF. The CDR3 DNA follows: TGTGCCAGTAGCCGGATCGGACAGGGGACAGATACGCAGTATTTT.

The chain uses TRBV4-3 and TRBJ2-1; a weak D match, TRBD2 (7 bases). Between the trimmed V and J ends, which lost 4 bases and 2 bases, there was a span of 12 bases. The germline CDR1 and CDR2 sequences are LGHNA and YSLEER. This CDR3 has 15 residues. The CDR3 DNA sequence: TGCGCCAGCAGCCTTGGGGGGGGCCCCTACAATGAGCAGTTCTTC. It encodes CASSLGGGPYNEQFF.